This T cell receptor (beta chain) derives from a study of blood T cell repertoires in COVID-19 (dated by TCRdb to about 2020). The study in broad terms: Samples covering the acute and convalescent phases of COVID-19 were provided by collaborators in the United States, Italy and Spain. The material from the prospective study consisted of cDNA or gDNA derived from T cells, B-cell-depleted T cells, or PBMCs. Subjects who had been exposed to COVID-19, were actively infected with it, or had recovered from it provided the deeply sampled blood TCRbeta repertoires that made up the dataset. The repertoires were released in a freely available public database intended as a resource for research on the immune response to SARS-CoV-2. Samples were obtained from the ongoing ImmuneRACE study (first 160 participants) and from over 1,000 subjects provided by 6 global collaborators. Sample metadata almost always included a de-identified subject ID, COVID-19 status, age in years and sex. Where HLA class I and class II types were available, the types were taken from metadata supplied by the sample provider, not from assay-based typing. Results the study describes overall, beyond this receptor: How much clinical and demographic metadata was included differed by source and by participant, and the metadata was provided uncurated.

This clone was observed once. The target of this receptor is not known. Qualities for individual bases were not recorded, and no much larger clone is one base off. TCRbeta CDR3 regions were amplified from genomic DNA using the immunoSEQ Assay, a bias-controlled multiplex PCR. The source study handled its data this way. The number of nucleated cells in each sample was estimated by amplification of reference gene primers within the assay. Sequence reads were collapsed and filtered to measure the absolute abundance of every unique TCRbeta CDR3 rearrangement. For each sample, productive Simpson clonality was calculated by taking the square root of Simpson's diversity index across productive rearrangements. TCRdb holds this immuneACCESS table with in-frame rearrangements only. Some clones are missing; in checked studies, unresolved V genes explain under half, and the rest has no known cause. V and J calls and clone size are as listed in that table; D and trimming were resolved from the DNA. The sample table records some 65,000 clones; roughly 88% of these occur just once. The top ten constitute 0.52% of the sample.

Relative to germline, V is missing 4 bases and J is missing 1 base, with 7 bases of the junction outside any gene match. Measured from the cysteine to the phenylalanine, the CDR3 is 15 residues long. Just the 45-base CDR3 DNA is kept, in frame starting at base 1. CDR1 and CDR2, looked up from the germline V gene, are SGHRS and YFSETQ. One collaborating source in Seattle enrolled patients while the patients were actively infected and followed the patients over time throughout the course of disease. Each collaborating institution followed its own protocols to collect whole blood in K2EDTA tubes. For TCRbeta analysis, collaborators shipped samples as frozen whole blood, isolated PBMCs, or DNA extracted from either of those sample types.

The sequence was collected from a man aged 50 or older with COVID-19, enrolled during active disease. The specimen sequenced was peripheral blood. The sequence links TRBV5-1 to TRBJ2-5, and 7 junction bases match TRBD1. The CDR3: CASSPLGTAQETQYF. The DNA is TGCGCCAGCAGCCCACTCGGGACAGCCCAAGAGACCCAGTACTTC.